A single sample gave rise to the 18 T cell receptor beta chains below, sequenced in a study of T cells expressing NK-cell markers. Following a re-call of the 5' RACE reads, TCRdb has one entry per CDR3 protein and lacks DNA. The sample table sets out 200,000 to 300,000 distinct CDR3 sequences. Sample: blood T cells: a sorted CD56 or NKG2C T cell subset, CD4+ or CD8+ T cells, or bulk PBMC T cells (not recorded which). All receptors derive from a man aged 18 to 30 in good health.

This chain connects TRBV6-6 to TRBJ2-3; checking the TCRdb D call of TRBD2 is not possible without DNA. The CDR3 contains 13 residues. Germline V CDR1 and CDR2: MNHNY, SVGAGI (reference sequence). CDR3 sequence reads: CASKETSRDTQYF.

This chain connects TRBV6-2 or TRBV6-3 to TRBJ2-1; the TCRdb call, TRBD2, lacks DNA for checking. CDR3 length: 18 amino acids. The germline V gene encodes CDR1 MNHEY and CDR2 SVGEGT. CDR3: CASRPGLAGVRAYNEQFF.

The rearrangement links TRBV12-3 or TRBV12-4 to TRBJ2-7; TCRdb lists TRBD1, though no DNA is available to test this call. This CDR3 comprises 16 residues. The CDR3 protein is CASSPPGQGAYYEQYF.

This sequence joins TRBV15 and TRBJ2-1; the TCRdb call, TRBD2, lacks DNA for checking. CDR1 and CDR2 (germline): LNHNV, YYDKDF (reference sequence). CDR3 length: 16 residues. The CDR3 sequence is CATTAASGRAYNEQFF.

The CDR3 reads CASSPRGGQGYSNQPQHF. The V call is TRBV18, the J call TRBJ1-5; TCRdb gives TRBD1 as the D gene, but with no DNA this cannot be confirmed. The germline V gene encodes CDR1 KGHSH and CDR2 LQKENI. The CDR3 length is 18 residues.

This chain's CDR3 is CASKTGWTETQYF. The chain has TRBV2 and TRBJ2-5; the D gene TCRdb calls, TRBD1, cannot be checked with no DNA. Per germline, CDR1 SNHLY and CDR2 FYNNEI. The CDR3 is 13 amino acids.

The rearrangement links TRBV7-8 to TRBJ2-2; TCRdb indicates TRBD1, and absent DNA this call remains unverified. Germline-derived CDR1 and CDR2 are SGHVS and FQNEAQ. The CDR3 is made up of 17 amino acids. Here the CDR3 reads CASSLVVRGGRTGELFF.

This sequence joins TRBV4-2 and TRBJ1-2; TCRdb outputs TRBD1, but without DNA this stays unchecked. CDR1 and CDR2 from the germline V gene are LGHNA and YNFKEQ. This CDR3 is built from 14 residues. This CDR3 is CASSQTTGGDGYTF.

The J gene is TRBJ1-4, the V gene TRBV6-1. Germline CDR1 MNHNS, CDR2 SASEGT. The CDR3 has 14 residues. This CDR3 reads CASSRRGANEKLFF.

The rearrangement uses TRBV7-2 and TRBJ2-1; TCRdb selects TRBD1, and the lack of DNA leaves this call unchecked. The CDR3 length is 16 residues. Germline CDR1 and CDR2: SGHTA and FQGNSA. The CDR3: CASSLQGARSYNEQFF.

The chain couples TRBV7-2 to TRBJ2-7. CDR3 size: 16 residues. Per germline, CDR1 SGHTA and CDR2 FQGNSA. CDR3 in amino acids: CASSLRLGSGSYEQYF. Full variable domain (rest looked up from reference TRBV7-2 and TRBJ2-7): GAGVSQSPSNKVTEKGKDVELRCDPISGHTALYWYRQSLGQGLEFLIYFQGNSAPDKSGLPSDRFSAERTGGSVSTLTIQRTQQEDSAVYLCASSLRLGSGSYEQYFGPGTRLTVT.

The chain combines TRBV4-3 with TRBJ2-3; TCRdb designates TRBD1, a call that cannot be tested without DNA. The CDR3 sequence is 17 residues long. The germline V gene encodes CDR1 LGHNA and CDR2 YSLEER. The CDR3 sequence: CASSLLPDRDGTDTQYF.

The rearrangement links TRBV10-2 to TRBJ2-5; checking the TCRdb D call of TRBD1 is not possible without DNA. Germline CDR1 is WSHSY and CDR2 is SAAADI. The CDR3 loop spans 15 amino acids. The CDR3 sequence: CASSESPPPGETQYF.

V usage is TRBV18 and J usage is TRBJ1-1. The V gene's germline CDR1 is KGHSH and CDR2 LQKENI. The CDR3 loop spans 13 amino acids. The chain's CDR3 is CASSRDFNTEAFF. The complete variable domain, with remaining parts taken from reference TRBV18 and TRBJ1-1, reads NAGVMQNPRHLVRRRGQEARLRCSPMKGHSHVYWYRQLPEEGLKFMVYLQKENIIDESGMPKERFSAEFPKEGPSILRIQQVVRGDSAAYFCASSRDFNTEAFFGQGTRLTVV.

V is TRBV5-1 and J is TRBJ2-3; the D call of TRBD2 rests on TCRdb alone, since no DNA is present to check it. The V gene's germline CDR1 is SGHRS and CDR2 YFSETQ. The CDR3 runs to 15 residues. CDR3 protein: CASSFGTSPTDTQYF.

This chain links TRBV7-2 with TRBJ2-1. The CDR3 loop spans 16 amino acids. Germline V gene lookup returns CDR1 SGHTA and CDR2 FQGNSA. This CDR3 reads CASSRSVGMPYNEQFF.

The chain is built from TRBV6-2 or TRBV6-3 and TRBJ2-7; TCRdb calls TRBD2, which cannot be checked without DNA. This CDR3 comprises 13 residues. Germline lookup yields CDR1 MNHEY and CDR2 SVGEGT. The CDR3 sequence: CASRLPRSHEQYF.

The rearrangement links TRBV12-3 or TRBV12-4 to TRBJ2-1. The CDR3 is 12 amino acids. CDR3 region: CASSLLENEQFF.